Listed here are 30 T cell receptor beta chains from one sample, sequenced in a study of T cells in narcolepsy. Using immunoSEQ multiplex PCR, the repertoire was profiled, and TCRdb retains in-frame clones only, with some absent. The table records 34,000 or so clones, roughly 80% of them present only once. Input material: memory (CD45RA-) CD4+ T cells from blood. The receptors stem from a human donor in good health.

The J gene is TRBJ2-3, the V gene TRBV5-1; 10 bases line up with TRBD2. There are 16 residues in the CDR3. Germline CDR1 is SGHRS and CDR2 is YFSETQ. V lost 4 bases and J lost 6; bases outside the gene matches: 11. In DNA, the CDR3 is TGCGCCAGCAGCCCGGGATCTCTAGCGGGAGCGGATACGCAGTATTTT. It encodes CASSPGSLAGADTQYF.

The chain recombines TRBV30 with TRBJ2-7; D call uncertain. The V gene lost 1 base and the J gene lost 4 bases, with 11 bases spanning the gap. CDR1 is GTSNPN and CDR2 is SVGIG in the germline V gene (reference sequence). The length of the CDR3 is 13 residues. The CDR3 spells CAWSGQAFYEQYF. The CDR3 DNA sequence: TGTGCCTGGAGTGGTCAGGCTTTTTACGAGCAGTACTTC.

The rearrangement uses TRBV7-8 and TRBJ2-1; D not resolved. The CDR3 has 12 amino acids. The V end was cut by 2 bases, the J end by 10 bases, with 9 bases between. Looked up from germline, CDR1 is SGHVS and CDR2 is FQNEAQ. CDR3: CASSLTGEEQFF. The CDR3 DNA reads as TGTGCCAGCAGCTTAACCGGAGAGGAGCAGTTCTTC. The whole variable domain, filled in from reference TRBV7-8 and TRBJ2-1, reads GAGVSQSPRYKVAKRGQDVALRCDPISGHVSLFWYQQALGQGPEFLTYFQNEAQLDKSGLPSDRFFAERPEGSVSTLKIQRTQQEDSAVYLCASSLTGEEQFFGPGTRLTVL.

J is TRBJ1-5 and V is TRBV18; D call uncertain. The V and J ends lost 3 bases and 7 bases respectively, with 16 bases between them. From germline, CDR1 is KGHSH and CDR2 LQKENI. This CDR3 is built from 15 residues. CDR3 in DNA: TGTGCCAGCTCACCCGCCCTTGGGATAGGGCAGCCCCAGCATTTT. Translated: CASSPALGIGQPQHF.

This chain uses TRBV27 with TRBJ1-2; D ambiguous. The V and J ends lost 0 bases and 4 bases respectively, with 12 bases between them. CDR1 is MNHEY and CDR2 is SMNVEV in the germline V gene (reference sequence). The CDR3 is 15 amino acids. CDR3 DNA sequence: TGTGCCAGCAGTTTATCGGGGTTGCAACCCTATGGCTACACCTTC. Translating gives CASSLSGLQPYGYTF.

The V and J genes are TRBV6-1 and TRBJ1-1, with a possible D match to TRBD1 (5 bases). This CDR3 has 13 amino acids. V lost 7 bases and J 3 bases, leaving 12 bases between the germline ends. CDR1 MNHNS and CDR2 SASEGT come from the germline V gene. In DNA, the CDR3 is TGTGCCAGCACGAGGCAGGGCGACACTGAAGCTTTCTTT. Translation gives CASTRQGDTEAFF.

This chain uses TRBV7-9 with TRBJ2-3; D may be TRBD1 (5 bases). Trimming cost V 7 bases and J 4 bases, with 21 bases left between them. There are 16 residues in the CDR3. The germline CDR1 and CDR2 sequences are SEHNR and FQNEAQ (reference sequence). Written as DNA, the CDR3 is TGTGCCAGCAACCCCGGGCAGGGTGGATTCGCAGATACGCAGTATTTT. Amino acids: CASNPGQGGFADTQYF.

The CDR3: CASSMIRGGKNIQYF. The CDR3 nucleotides read TGTGCCAGTAGTATGATCAGGGGTGGCAAAAACATTCAGTACTTC. This chain joins TRBV19 and TRBJ2-4, with D possibly TRBD1 on 6 matching bases. V was pared by 3 bases and J by 3 bases, with 12 bases between. Germline CDR1 is LNHDA and CDR2 is SQIVND (reference sequence). The CDR3 totals 15 residues. Full variable domain (outside the CDR3, taken from reference TRBV19 and TRBJ2-4): DGGITQSPKYLFRKEGQNVTLSCEQNLNHDAMYWYRQDPGQGLRLIYYSQIVNDFQKGDIAEGYSVSREKKESFPLTVTSAQKNPTAFYLCASSMIRGGKNIQYFGAGTRLSVL.

This clone has only one observation. The gene calls are TRBV27 and TRBJ1-1, with 9 nucleotides matching TRBD1. Germline CDR1 is MNHEY and CDR2 is SMNVEV (reference sequence). This CDR3 spans 13 amino acids. V trimming: 7 bases; J trimming: 5 bases; junction bases outside the gene matches: 5. CDR3 region: CASKGTGRTEAFF. CDR3 DNA: TGTGCCAGCAAAGGGACAGGGCGGACTGAAGCTTTCTTT.

This CDR3 is CASSPGGGNEQFF. CDR3 coding DNA: TGCGCCAGCAGCCCGGGGGGCGGGAACGAGCAGTTCTTC. The chain is built from TRBV5-1 and TRBJ2-1; a weak D match, TRBD2 (7 bases). The CDR3 is 13 residues long. CDR1 and CDR2 (germline): SGHRS, YFSETQ. V lost 4 bases, J lost 10 bases, and 15 bases lay in between.

The chain has TRBV5-4 and TRBJ2-3, with D maybe TRBD1 (6 bases). The CDR3 extends over 14 amino acids. Per germline, CDR1 SGHNT and CDR2 YYREEE (reference sequence). Between the trimmed V and J ends, which lost 2 bases and 4 bases, there was a span of 11 bases. CDR3 sequence (DNA): TGTGCCAGCAGCTTTCAGAAGGGGGCAGATACGCAGTATTTT. This codes for CASSFQKGADTQYF.

The chain recombines TRBV9 with TRBJ2-1; 10 bases are a match to TRBD1. Germline V gene data show CDR1 as SGDLS and CDR2 as YYNGEE. V was clipped by 4 bases and J by 7 bases; unmatched bases: 11. The CDR3 sequence is 16 residues long. CDR3: CASSIWDRGLENEQFF. DNA of the CDR3: TGTGCCAGCAGCATATGGGACAGGGGTTTGGAGAATGAGCAGTTCTTC.

V gene TRBV10-3 combines with J gene TRBJ2-3, with D possibly being TRBD1 (6 bases). This CDR3 spans 15 amino acids. Trimming shortened V by 4 bases and J by 2 bases, and 13 bases separated the two germline ends. Germline values: CDR1 ENHRY, CDR2 SYGVKD. This CDR3 is CAISGPGADTDTQYF. The DNA for the CDR3 is TGTGCCATCAGTGGTCCAGGGGCGGACACAGATACGCAGTATTTT.

The chain employs TRBV5-1 and TRBJ2-1; D ambiguous. The germline V and J ends were trimmed by 0 bases and 4 bases, with 11 bases remaining between them. The germline V gene has CDR1 SGHRS and CDR2 YFSETQ. This CDR3 comprises 15 residues. The CDR3 protein is CASSLGPTTYNEQFF. The CDR3 nucleotides are TGCGCCAGCAGCTTGGGTCCGACCACGTACAATGAGCAGTTCTTC. Together with reference TRBV5-1 and TRBJ2-1, the CDR3 gives the full variable domain: KAGVTQTPRYLIKTRGQQVTLSCSPISGHRSVSWYQQTPGQGLQFLFEYFSETQRNKGNFPGRFSGRQFSNSRSEMNVSTLELGDSALYLCASSLGPTTYNEQFFGPGTRLTVL.

This clone was seen a few times. The chain employs TRBV29-1 and TRBJ2-7; 9 bases agree with TRBD2. The CDR3 extends over 14 amino acids. The V segment lost 6 bases and the J segment 0 bases; nucleotides outside the gene matches: 6. Germline loops: CDR1 SQVTM, CDR2 ANQGSEA. DNA for the CDR3: TGCAGCGTATCTAGCGGGATAGACTCCTACGAGCAGTACTTC. The encoded protein is CSVSSGIDSYEQYF.

The chain has TRBV6-6 and TRBJ1-6; possible D gene TRBD1, 6 bases. Per germline, CDR1 MNHNY and CDR2 SVGAGI (reference sequence). This CDR3 contains 16 residues. Trimming removed 0 bases at V and 7 bases at J, with 13 bases between. For the CDR3, the DNA is TGTGCCAGCAGTTACTCGGTTACAGGGCGGAATTCACCCCTCCACTTT. Its protein product is CASSYSVTGRNSPLHF.

V usage is TRBV19 and J usage is TRBJ2-7; D may correspond to TRBD1 or TRBD2 (6 bases each). The CDR3 spans 14 residues. V gave up 9 bases and J gave up 1 base, with 16 bases separating them. The germline V gene encodes CDR1 LNHDA and CDR2 SQIVND (reference sequence). The CDR3 sequence is CASGGGTDSYEQYF. For the CDR3, the DNA is TGTGCCAGCGGAGGGGGGACTGATTCCTACGAGCAGTACTTC.

The chain uses TRBV6-1 and TRBJ2-5, with D possibly being TRBD2 (6 bases). CDR3 length equals 12 residues. V was pared by 6 bases and J by 5 bases, with 10 bases between. From germline, CDR1 is MNHNS and CDR2 SASEGT. CDR3 coding DNA: TGTGCCAGCAGCCTAGGGAGGGAGACCCAGTACTTC. Its protein is CASSLGRETQYF.

The chain uses TRBV15 and TRBJ2-1, with 10 bases lining up with TRBD2. Per germline, CDR1 LNHNV and CDR2 YYDKDF (reference sequence). The V gene end was trimmed by 1 base and the J gene end by 7 bases; junction bases not matched to a gene: 4. The CDR3 is 15 amino acids. CDR3 region: CATSRGSGRGNEQFF. CDR3 nucleotide sequence: TGTGCCACCAGCAGAGGAAGCGGGAGGGGGAATGAGCAGTTCTTC.

This clone turned up a few times. CDR3 in DNA: TGTGCCATCAGTGGGACTAGCGGGAGGCGCTCCTACGAGCAGTACTTC. Translating it yields CAISGTSGRRSYEQYF. The chain couples TRBV10-3 to TRBJ2-7; 14 bases are shared with TRBD2. The CDR3 length is 16 residues. Germline V CDR1 and CDR2: ENHRY, SYGVKD. With 4 bases clipped from V and 0 bases from J, the junction kept 2 bases outside the gene matches.

V and J are TRBV18 and TRBJ2-3; the match to TRBD2 covers 9 bases. The CDR3 loop spans 15 amino acids. V lost 3 bases, J lost 2 bases, and 3 bases stayed unmatched. Per the germline V gene, CDR1 is KGHSH and CDR2 is LQKENI. CDR3 in amino acids: CASSPAGGATDTQYF. The CDR3 DNA follows: TGTGCCAGCTCACCGGCGGGGGGGGCCACAGATACGCAGTATTTT.

The rearrangement uses TRBV5-1 and TRBJ2-1; TRBD2 matches at 10 bases. Germline V gene sequence: CDR1 SGHRS, CDR2 YFSETQ. With V trimmed by 2 bases and J by 4 bases, 3 bases remained unmatched. The CDR3 sequence is 15 residues long. The CDR3 sequence is CASSLSSGRYNEQFF. CDR3 nucleotides: TGCGCCAGCAGCTTAAGTAGCGGGAGGTACAATGAGCAGTTCTTC.

This rearrangement joins TRBV10-3 to TRBJ2-5; 7 nucleotides align to TRBD1. Per germline, CDR1 ENHRY and CDR2 SYGVKD. This CDR3 has 14 amino acids. V was pared by 10 bases and J by 4 bases, with 12 bases of the junction left unmatched. This CDR3 reads CATATAGQAETQYF. CDR3 DNA: TGTGCCACCGCCACCGCTGGACAGGCAGAGACCCAGTACTTC.

V gene TRBV18 combines with J gene TRBJ1-4, with a possible D match to TRBD1 (6 bases). The CDR3 is 14 residues long. The V and J ends lost 4 bases and 5 bases respectively, with 11 bases between them. Germline values: CDR1 KGHSH, CDR2 LQKENI. CDR3 nucleotide sequence: TGTGCCAGCTCACTCATAACAGGGAATGAAAAACTGTTTTTT. It is translated as CASSLITGNEKLFF.

V and J are TRBV19 and TRBJ1-2; D gene unclear. Per the germline V gene, CDR1 is LNHDA and CDR2 is SQIVND (reference sequence). The CDR3 sequence is 13 residues long. The germline V and J ends were trimmed by 2 bases and 6 bases, with 10 bases remaining between them. Here the CDR3 DNA reads TGTGCCAGTAGTATAAGAGTCGGAAATGGCTACACCTTC. Its protein is CASSIRVGNGYTF.

This rearrangement joins TRBV4-3 to TRBJ2-7; D is unclear. The CDR3 is made up of 12 amino acids. V shed 3 bases and J shed 6 bases, with 9 bases lying between them. Germline CDR1 and CDR2: LGHNA and YSLEER. This CDR3 is CASSHLLLEQYF. The DNA of the CDR3 is TGCGCCAGCAGCCACCTTCTCCTCGAGCAGTACTTC.

This clone was detected once. CDR3 residues: CASAGTGSLQPQHF. The CDR3 coding sequence is TGTGCCAGCGCCGGGACAGGTTCTTTGCAGCCCCAGCATTTT. The V gene is TRBV6-5, the J gene TRBJ1-5, with 8 nucleotides matching TRBD1. Germline values: CDR1 MNHEY, CDR2 SVGAGI. Trimming at V came to 8 bases and at J to 7 bases, leaving 10 bases not matched to a gene. The length of the CDR3 is 14 residues.

This clone occurred once. The chain employs TRBV7-9 and TRBJ2-5; possibly TRBD2 for D (6 bases). Germline lookup yields CDR1 SEHNR and CDR2 FQNEAQ (reference sequence). Trimming pared 5 bases from V and 1 base from J, leaving 14 bases between. The CDR3 contains 15 residues. The CDR3 coding sequence is TGTGCCAGCAGCCCCGTTGGGACTCTCCAAGAGACCCAGTACTTC. It codes for CASSPVGTLQETQYF.

The chain combines TRBV7-8 with TRBJ1-5; 11 positions match TRBD1. The length of the CDR3 is 17 residues. The germline V gene has CDR1 SGHVS and CDR2 FQNEAQ. With 8 bases clipped from V and 1 base from J, the junction kept 10 bases outside the gene matches. This CDR3 reads CASGRDRGLGSNQPQHF. CDR3 DNA sequence: TGTGCCAGCGGCCGGGACAGGGGGTTAGGAAGCAATCAGCCCCAGCATTTT.

This clone showed up just once. The chain joins TRBV18 to TRBJ1-1; D is possibly TRBD1 (5 bases). Trimming stripped 1 base from V and 4 bases from J, with 16 bases between. The CDR3 spans 16 residues. The germline V gene has CDR1 KGHSH and CDR2 LQKENI. CDR3 nucleotides: TGTGCCAGCTCACCACAACGTGGGGGTTCGGTCACTGAAGCTTTCTTT. Residues: CASSPQRGGSVTEAFF.